This T cell receptor beta chain was obtained from a study of post-analysis software for immune sequencing data. Study observations and caveats: Patients had higher frequencies than controls of about five TRBV segments, including TRBV5-6, TRBV5-1 and TRBV20-1.

Trimming left V 0 bases short and J 3 bases short, with 12 bases between. Germline V gene sequence: CDR1 DFQATT, CDR2 SNEGSKA (reference sequence). CDR3 length: 14 amino acids. In regard to this clonotype: Its antigen is currently unknown.

cDNA libraries for TCR beta contained unique molecular identifiers. In TCRdb, the PCR reads were re-called with MiXCR into one record per CDR3 protein. The data show under 200,000 distinct CDR3 sequences, 29% seen once. The sequenced material came from blood. The receptor comes from a girl aged 2-17 years with multiple sclerosis. The genes are TRBV20-1 and TRBJ2-7; possible D gene TRBD2, 6 bases. The CDR3: CSARDTAEGYEQYF. The CDR3 DNA sequence: TGCAGTGCTAGAGATACTGCGGAGGGCTACGAGCAGTACTTC.